Presented here are 6 T cell receptor beta chains from one specimen sequenced in a study of blood T cell repertoires in COVID-19 (dated by TCRdb to 2018 to 2020). Receptors were amplified or captured by the immunoSEQ multiplex PCR assay. TCRdb's version of the immuneACCESS table is confined to in-frame rearrangements and falls short of the full clone set. An unresolved V gene accounts for under half of the shortfall where checked; the remainder is of unknown origin. Within this sample are a few hundred thousand clones, with approximately 86% of them counted one time only. In total, the top ten clones hold about 1.9% of the sample. The sequencing input was peripheral blood. The receptors derive from a woman aged 25 to 39 who had recovered from COVID-19.

The gene calls are TRBV7-9 and TRBJ1-6; a weak D match, TRBD1 (6 bases). Germline V gene lookup returns CDR1 SEHNR and CDR2 FQNEAQ (reference sequence). This CDR3 spans 14 amino acids. Trimming took off 6 bases at V and 0 bases at J, with 6 bases between the two ends. The CDR3 DNA sequence: TGTGCCAGCAGGGACAGCTCCTATAATTCACCCCTCCACTTT. Translation: CASRDSSYNSPLHF.

The chain has TRBV7-2 and TRBJ2-5; perhaps TRBD1 as D (5 bases). V was clipped by 1 base and J by 7 bases, with 13 bases between them. This CDR3 is 14 amino acids long. Germline V gene data show CDR1 as SGHTA and CDR2 as FQGNSA. CDR3 amino acids: CASSLERGVGTQYF. The CDR3 DNA reads as TGTGCCAGCAGCTTAGAAAGGGGTGTAGGGACCCAGTACTTC.

This sequence joins TRBV6-1 and TRBJ2-5; 13 bases are shared with TRBD2. This CDR3 contains 19 residues. The junction had 12 bases not matched to a gene; V was cut back by 4 bases and J by 1 base. The germline gives CDR1 MNHNS, CDR2 SASEGT. The CDR3 coding sequence is TGTGCCAGCAGTGGCCCCAGACTAGCGGGGGGCTCACGCCAAGAGACCCAGTACTTC. Translating it yields CASSGPRLAGGSRQETQYF.

The V and J genes are TRBV2 and TRBJ2-3, with 11 bases identical to TRBD2. The trim removed 5 bases at V and 1 base at J, leaving 2 bases unmatched. The CDR3 sequence is 15 residues long. Germline V gene data show CDR1 as SNHLY and CDR2 as FYNNEI. The DNA for the CDR3 is TGTGCCAGCAGTCCTAGCGGGGGGCGCACAGATACGCAGTATTTT. This sequence encodes CASSPSGGRTDTQYF.

The chain uses TRBV19 and TRBJ1-1; D possibly corresponds to TRBD1 (6 bases). Per germline, CDR1 LNHDA and CDR2 SQIVND (reference sequence). V was cut by 3 bases and J by 4 bases, with 9 bases left in between. CDR3 length: 13 amino acids. CDR3 sequence (DNA): TGTGCCAGTAGTATCACAGGGAGCACTGAAGCTTTCTTT. Amino acids: CASSITGSTEAFF.

The chain is built from TRBV28 and TRBJ1-1, with D possibly TRBD1 on 6 matching bases. From germline, CDR1 is MDHEN and CDR2 SYDVKM. Trimming pared 4 bases from V and 1 base from J, leaving 25 bases between. The CDR3 totals 19 residues. For the CDR3, the DNA is TGTGCCAGCAGTTGGGCCCTCCTCCAGCCGGGACATAGGAACACTGAAGCTTTCTTT. This codes for CASSWALLQPGHRNTEAFF.